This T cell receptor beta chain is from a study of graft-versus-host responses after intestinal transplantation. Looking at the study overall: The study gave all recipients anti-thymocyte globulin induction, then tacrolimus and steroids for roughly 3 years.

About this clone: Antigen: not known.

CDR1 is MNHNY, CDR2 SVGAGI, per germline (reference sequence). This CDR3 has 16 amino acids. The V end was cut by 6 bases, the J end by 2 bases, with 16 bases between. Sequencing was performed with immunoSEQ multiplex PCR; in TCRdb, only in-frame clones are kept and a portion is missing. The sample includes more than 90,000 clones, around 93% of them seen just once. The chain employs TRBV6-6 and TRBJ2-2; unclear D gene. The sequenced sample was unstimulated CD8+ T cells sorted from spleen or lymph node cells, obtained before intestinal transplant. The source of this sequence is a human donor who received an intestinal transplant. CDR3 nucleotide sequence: TGTGCCAGCAGCCCGAGGAGCCGGATAAACACCGGGGAGCTGTTTTTT. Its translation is CASSPRSRINTGELFF.